Sequencing of this TCR beta chain was carried out in a study of T cells in Graves' hyperthyroidism and ophthalmopathy. About the research overall: Peripheral blood collection took place at initial diagnosis, before any treatment.

V lost 5 bases and J lost 2, with 15 bases in between. The CDR3 extends over 15 amino acids. Graves' hyperthyroidism was deemed stable given no ophthalmopathy progression within 18 months. With a duration under 2 months, the hyperthyroidism was newly diagnosed in patients aged 18 to 65. Amplification of TCR beta CDR3 regions was performed using RNA transcripts as template. A first-round RT-PCR of the TCR CDR3 used the HTBI primer set. TCRdb re-called the multiplex PCR reads with MiXCR, one entry per CDR3 protein. The data contain roughly 400,000 distinct CDR3 sequences, 25% of them singletons. This TCR derives from a man aged 45 to 65 with Graves' hyperthyroidism. The sequenced sample was blood. The genes are TRBV12-3 or TRBV12-4 and TRBJ1-2; D remains unclear. Written as DNA, the CDR3 is TGTGCCAGCAGTGACGAAGAGGGATTAAACTATGGCTACACCTTC. The encoded protein is CASSDEEGLNYGYTF.